These 28 T cell receptor beta chains share one sample of origin, sequenced in a study of Graves' ophthalmopathy and Graves' hyperthyroidism. The authors amplified TCR beta CDR3 regions from RNA transcripts. Investigators did first-round RT-PCR with HTBI primers, then second-round multiplex PCR. TCRdb re-called the multiplex PCR reads through MiXCR, storing one row per CDR3 protein. This sample has 740,000 or so distinct CDR3 sequences, with roughly 40% found just once. Sequenced: peripheral blood. All receptors derive from an adult man with Graves' ophthalmopathy.

This clonotype was detected a few times. The chain employs TRBV4-1 and TRBJ1-1, with 10 nucleotides matching TRBD1. J gave up 6 bases and V 2 bases, and 9 bases lay outside the gene matches. The CDR3 has 16 amino acids. Per the germline V gene, CDR1 is MGHRA and CDR2 is YSYEKL. The DNA of the CDR3 is TGCGCCAGCAGCCAATTGGGACAGGGGTTAAGGGCTGAAGCTTTCTTT. The encoded protein is CASSQLGQGLRAEAFF.

This clonotype has a handful of counts. This chain links TRBV7-9 with TRBJ2-7, with TRBD1 identical over 7 bases. V gave up 5 bases and J gave up 5 bases; unmatched junction bases: 12. From germline, CDR1 is SEHNR and CDR2 FQNEAQ (reference sequence). The CDR3 extends over 15 amino acids. In DNA form, the CDR3 reads TGTGCCAGCAGCCAACGGACAGGTGCCAACCACGAGCAGTACTTC. It yields the protein CASSQRTGANHEQYF.

Notes on this clonotype: Being one base from a much bigger clone, this may be a read error. The chain couples TRBV5-6 to TRBJ2-7; the match to TRBD1 covers 7 bases. Germline V gene sequence: CDR1 SGHDT, CDR2 YYEEEE. This CDR3 contains 13 residues. V was pared by 2 bases and J by 6 bases, with 5 bases of the junction left unmatched. The CDR3 protein is CASSLDRAFEQYF. The DNA for the CDR3 is TGTGCCAGCAGCTTAGACAGGGCCTTCGAGCAGTACTTC. The full variable domain, in which reference TRBV5-6 and TRBJ2-7 provide the parts outside the CDR3, is DAGVTQSPTHLIKTRGQQVTLRCSPKSGHDTVSWYQQALGQGPQFIFQYYEEEERQRGNFPDRFSGHQFPNYSSELNVNALLLGDSALYLCASSLDRAFEQYFGPGTRLTVT.

This clonotype has ten or more counts. CDR3 protein: CATESGGNEKLFF. In DNA, the CDR3 is TGTGCCACCGAAAGTGGAGGAAATGAAAAACTGTTTTTT. The chain has TRBV19 and TRBJ1-4; D gene ambiguous. Germline V gene sequence: CDR1 LNHDA, CDR2 SQIVND (reference sequence). V lost 10 bases to trimming and J lost 5 bases, with 14 bases between them. The CDR3 consists of 13 residues.

Only a few counts were recorded for this clonotype. This chain uses TRBV15 with TRBJ1-2; a weak D match, TRBD1 (5 bases). The V end was cut by 1 base, the J end by 7 bases, with 13 bases between. Germline V gives CDR1 LNHNV, CDR2 YYDKDF (reference sequence). This CDR3 has 14 residues. CDR3 loop: CATSRGPGGGGYTF. In nucleotides, the CDR3 is TGTGCCACCAGCAGAGGTCCGGGTGGGGGTGGCTACACCTTC.

The V and J genes are TRBV29-1 and TRBJ2-7; 8 bases agree with TRBD1. Unmatched junction bases numbered 12, after V lost 8 bases and J lost 6 bases. Germline V gene data show CDR1 as SQVTM and CDR2 as ANQGSEA. CDR3 length: 13 amino acids. This CDR3 is CSLVTAGGGEQYF. The CDR3 region has the DNA TGCAGCTTGGTGACCGCAGGGGGCGGCGAGCAGTACTTC.

This clonotype was found a few times. Mismatch with germline at one junction end may stem from a read error. The chain has TRBV10-3 and TRBJ2-2; D remains ambiguous. CDR3 length: 12 residues. Germline values: CDR1 ENHRY, CDR2 SYGVKD. This chain's CDR3 is CAVRTHTGELFF. The CDR3 nucleotides read TGTGCCGTCAGGACGCACACCGGGGAGCTGTTTTTT.

The V call is TRBV3-1, the J call TRBJ1-2, with TRBD1 matching over 11 bases. Germline V lookup: CDR1 LGHDT, CDR2 YNNKEL (reference sequence). Trimming cost V 6 bases and J 9 bases; bases outside gene matches: 6. CDR3 size: 13 residues. CDR3 residues: CASSVGQGASYTF. The CDR3 region has the DNA TGTGCCAGCAGTGTTGGACAGGGGGCGAGCTACACCTTC.

The V and J genes are TRBV19 and TRBJ2-2; D ambiguous. Trimming removed 7 bases at V and 5 bases at J, with 14 bases between. The germline V gene encodes CDR1 LNHDA and CDR2 SQIVND (reference sequence). This CDR3 is built from 14 residues. The CDR3 spells CASTFGRDTGELFF. CDR3 sequence (DNA): TGTGCCAGTACTTTTGGCAGAGATACCGGGGAGCTGTTTTTT.

In the case of this clonotype: Sequence at one end of the junction differs from germline and may be a read error. This sequence joins TRBV10-3 and TRBJ1-2; the match to TRBD1 covers 7 bases. The CDR3 sequence is 16 residues long. Germline CDR1 reads ENHRY; CDR2 reads SYGVKD. The CDR3 protein is CASSYKAGGRAYGYTF. The CDR3 DNA sequence: TGTGCCAGCAGTTACAAGGCAGGGGGACGAGCCTATGGCTACACCTTC.

This clonotype has a single count. The chain links TRBV20-1 to TRBJ1-2, with a tentative D call TRBD1 (5 bases). Trimming removed 0 bases at V and 0 bases at J, with 11 bases between. This CDR3 has 15 residues. CDR1 is DFQATT, CDR2 SNEGSKA, per germline (reference sequence). This chain's CDR3 is CSARDKRTTNYGYTF. The CDR3 nucleotides are TGCAGTGCTAGAGATAAAAGGACAACTAACTATGGCTACACCTTC.

This clonotype was detected only a few times. The rearrangement links TRBV28 to TRBJ2-5; maybe TRBD1 (6 bases). V lost 5 bases, J lost 0 bases, and 13 bases lay in between. The CDR3 totals 15 residues. Germline V CDR1 and CDR2: MDHEN, SYDVKM. As DNA, the CDR3 is TGTGCCAGCAGTACACGGACAGCGTACCAAGAGACCCAGTACTTC. Its protein product is CASSTRTAYQETQYF. Variable domain in full (rest from reference TRBV28 and TRBJ2-5): DVKVTQSSRYLVKRTGEKVFLECVQDMDHENMFWYRQDPGLGLRLIYFSYDVKMKEKGDIPEGYSVSREKKERFSLILESASTNQTSMYLCASSTRTAYQETQYFGPGTRLLVL.

This clonotype was seen at least ten times. The gene calls are TRBV24-1 and TRBJ2-5; 9 nucleotides agree with TRBD2. J gave up 2 bases and V 3 bases, and 12 bases lay outside the gene matches. This CDR3 is 18 amino acids long. CDR1 is KGHDR, CDR2 SFDVKD, per germline. The CDR3 DNA sequence: TGTGCCACCAGTGATAGGGCGGGGGGGTACTCAGAACAAGAGACCCAGTACTTC. Amino acids: CATSDRAGGYSEQETQYF.

V is TRBV7-3 and J is TRBJ2-7; tentatively, D is TRBD1 or TRBD2 (5 bases each). The V and J ends lost 3 bases and 3 bases respectively, with 15 bases between them. CDR3 size: 15 residues. The germline V gene has CDR1 SGHTA and CDR2 FQGTGA. CDR3 protein: CASSLVGDRVYEQYF. In DNA form, the CDR3 reads TGTGCCAGCAGCTTGGTTGGGGACCGAGTCTACGAGCAGTACTTC.

This clonotype was picked up many times. DNA for the CDR3: TGTGCCAGCTCGTCACGCCCAGGGGAGTACACTGAAGCTTTCTTT. This translates into CASSSRPGEYTEAFF. The V gene is TRBV25-1, the J gene TRBJ1-1, with TRBD1 as a possible D gene (6 bases). V lost 8 bases, J lost 3 bases, and 19 bases lay in between. Germline values: CDR1 MGHDK, CDR2 SYGVNS. The CDR3 runs to 15 residues.

The chain joins TRBV20-1 to TRBJ2-5; no reliable D call. Looked up from germline, CDR1 is DFQATT and CDR2 is SNEGSKA (reference sequence). The V end was cut by 5 bases, the J end by 5 bases, with 18 bases between. The length of the CDR3 is 14 residues. CDR3 in amino acids: CSAPQSPYRETQYF. CDR3 nucleotide sequence: TGCAGTGCTCCCCAAAGTCCTTATAGGGAGACCCAGTACTTC.

This clonotype has ten or more counts. This chain links TRBV10-2 with TRBJ2-7; 12 bases match TRBD2. The CDR3 is 15 amino acids. V was pared by 7 bases and J by 6 bases, with 10 bases of the junction left unmatched. The germline V gene encodes CDR1 WSHSY and CDR2 SAAADI. The DNA of the CDR3 is TGCGCCAGCACCAAAGGACTAGCGGGAAATAGCGAGCAGTACTTC. As protein: CASTKGLAGNSEQYF.

The genes are TRBV25-1 and TRBJ2-2; no definite D call. This CDR3 is built from 13 residues. Germline-derived CDR1 and CDR2 are MGHDK and SYGVNS. V was trimmed by 5 bases and J by 7 bases, leaving 11 bases between them. The CDR3 protein is CASSYLRDGELFF. The CDR3 DNA sequence: TGTGCCAGCAGTTATCTCCGTGACGGGGAGCTGTTTTTT.

In its sample, this clonotype was seen many times. This chain connects TRBV7-2 to TRBJ1-1; 8 nucleotides agree with TRBD1. The CDR3 extends over 13 amino acids. Germline assignment: CDR1 SGHTA and CDR2 FQGNSA. J lost 6 bases, V lost 5 bases, and 5 bases had no gene match. The CDR3 loop is CASSDQGAAEAFF. CDR3 bases: TGTGCCAGCAGCGACCAGGGGGCGGCTGAAGCTTTCTTT. Together with reference TRBV7-2 and TRBJ1-1, the CDR3 gives the full variable domain: GAGVSQSPSNKVTEKGKDVELRCDPISGHTALYWYRQSLGQGLEFLIYFQGNSAPDKSGLPSDRFSAERTGGSVSTLTIQRTQQEDSAVYLCASSDQGAAEAFFGQGTRLTVV.

The chain uses TRBV7-8 and TRBJ2-5; no reliable D call. Trimming shortened V by 6 bases and J by 9 bases, and 17 bases separated the two germline ends. There are 13 residues in the CDR3. Germline loops: CDR1 SGHVS, CDR2 FQNEAQ. Here the CDR3 reads CASSWTSFQPQYF. The CDR3 DNA reads as TGTGCCAGCAGTTGGACCAGCTTCCAGCCCCAGTACTTC.

V gene TRBV20-1 combines with J gene TRBJ1-1; 7 bases align to TRBD1. Losses at the gene ends were 0 bases for V and 1 base for J; bases not matched to a gene: 8. Germline loops: CDR1 DFQATT, CDR2 SNEGSKA (reference sequence). This CDR3 is built from 16 residues. CDR3 in amino acids: CSARDWSDRTNTEAFF. DNA of the CDR3: TGCAGTGCTAGAGATTGGTCGGACAGGACGAACACTGAAGCTTTCTTT.

As for this clonotype: One junction end does not reproduce the germline sequence, and a read error may be involved. The chain is built from TRBV9 and TRBJ2-5, with no clear D. Germline V CDR1 and CDR2: SGDLS, YYNGEE. The CDR3 is made up of 15 amino acids. CDR3 nucleotides: TGTGCCAGCAGCGTAGCCTTACGGTTCCAAGAGACCCGGTACTTC. Translated, it gives CASSVALRFQETRYF.

This clonotype was recorded many times. The chain carries TRBV15 and TRBJ1-2; unclear D gene. The CDR3 has 15 residues. Between the trimmed V and J ends, which lost 0 bases and 0 bases, there was a span of 8 bases. From germline, CDR1 is LNHNV and CDR2 YYDKDF (reference sequence). Here the CDR3 reads CATSRDQGANYGYTF. CDR3 DNA: TGTGCCACCAGCAGAGATCAAGGAGCTAACTATGGCTACACCTTC.

This clonotype has just a few counts. J is TRBJ2-2 and V is TRBV25-1, with 7 bases matching TRBD1. Germline CDR1 and CDR2: MGHDK and SYGVNS. CDR3 length equals 18 residues. With 6 bases clipped from V and 4 bases from J, the junction kept 17 bases outside the gene matches. The CDR3 DNA reads as TGTGCCAGCAGCTTAAGGCCCCTGAGGGGGCAGGTCACCGGGGAGCTGTTTTTT. This gives the protein CASSLRPLRGQVTGELFF.

The V call is TRBV2, the J call TRBJ1-1; D is perhaps TRBD1 (6 bases). The germline gives CDR1 SNHLY, CDR2 FYNNEI. CDR3 size: 15 residues. The V end was cut by 3 bases, the J end by 1 base, with 12 bases between. CDR3 bases: TGTGCCAGCAGTGATAGTCGGACAGAGAACACTGAAGCTTTCTTT. It encodes CASSDSRTENTEAFF.

Concerning this clonotype: The germline gene is not matched at one end of the junction; a read error may be the cause. The rearrangement uses TRBV11-2 and TRBJ2-5; 9 nucleotides match TRBD2. CDR1 is SGHAT and CDR2 is FQNNGV in the germline V gene. The CDR3 has 15 amino acids. CDR3 amino acids: CASSGGSGSQETQYF. The CDR3 nucleotides read TGCGCCAGCAGTGGGGGTAGCGGGAGCCAGGAGACCCAGTACTTC.

The chain's CDR3 is CASRASTGANVLTF. The CDR3 DNA reads as TGTGCCAGCAGGGCCTCCACTGGGGCCAACGTCCTGACTTTC. V usage is TRBV27 and J usage is TRBJ2-6; D ambiguous. This CDR3 is 14 amino acids long. Trimming removed 6 bases from V and 2 bases from J, with 8 bases in between. Germline CDR1 MNHEY, CDR2 SMNVEV (reference sequence). Variable domain in full (rest from reference TRBV27 and TRBJ2-6): EAQVTQNPRYLITVTGKKLTVTCSQNMNHEYMSWYRQDPGLGLRQIYYSMNVEVTDKGDVPEGYKVSRKEKRNFPLILESPSPNQTSLYFCASRASTGANVLTFGAGSRLTVL.

Ten or more counts support this clonotype. The rearrangement uses TRBV7-9 and TRBJ2-5; D remains ambiguous. Germline loops: CDR1 SEHNR, CDR2 FQNEAQ (reference sequence). The length of the CDR3 is 11 residues. The V end was cut by 5 bases, the J end by 5 bases, with 6 bases between. This CDR3 reads CASSQGETQYF. DNA for the CDR3: TGTGCCAGCAGCCAAGGGGAGACCCAGTACTTC.